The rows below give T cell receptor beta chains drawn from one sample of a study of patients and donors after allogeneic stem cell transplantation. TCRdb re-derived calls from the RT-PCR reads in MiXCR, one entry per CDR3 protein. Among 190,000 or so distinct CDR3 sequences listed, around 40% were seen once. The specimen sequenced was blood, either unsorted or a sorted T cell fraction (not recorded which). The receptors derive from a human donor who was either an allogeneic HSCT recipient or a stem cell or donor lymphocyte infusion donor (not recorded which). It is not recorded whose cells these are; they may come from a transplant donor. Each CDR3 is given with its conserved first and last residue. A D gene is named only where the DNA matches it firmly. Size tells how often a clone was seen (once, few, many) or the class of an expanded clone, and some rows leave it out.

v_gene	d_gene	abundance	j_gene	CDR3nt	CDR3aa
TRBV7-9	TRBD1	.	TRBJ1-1	TGTGCCAGCAGCCGGACAGGGAGGGACACTGAAGCTTTCTTT	CASSRTGRDTEAFF
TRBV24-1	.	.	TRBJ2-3	TGTGCCACCAGTGACAGGGTCAGAACAGATACGCAGTATTTT	CATSDRVRTDTQYF
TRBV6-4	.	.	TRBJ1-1	TGTGCCAGCAGTGACTCGGCAGGGGAAGCTTTCTTT	CASSDSAGEAFF
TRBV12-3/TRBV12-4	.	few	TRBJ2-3	TGTGCCAGCAGTACCCCTAGCCGGGGGGCTGCAGATACGCAGTATTTT	CASSTPSRGAADTQYF
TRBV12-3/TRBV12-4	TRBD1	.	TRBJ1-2	TGTGCCAGCAGTCCCCCCTTGACAGGGCCCCTATATGGCTACACCTTC	CASSPPLTGPLYGYTF
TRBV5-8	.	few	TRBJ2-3	TGTGCCAGCAGCTTGGGCCTTCTCACAGATGGGGGCCAGTATTTT	CASSLGLLTDGGQYF
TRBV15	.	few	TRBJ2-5	TGTGCCACCAGCAGGCAAGAGACCCAGTACTTC	CATSRQETQYF
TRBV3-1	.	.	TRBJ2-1	TGTGCCAGCAGCCAAGCTTCGCGTGAGCAGTTCTTC	CASSQASREQFF
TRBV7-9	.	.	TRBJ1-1	TGTGCCAGCAGCTTACGGCCAGGGCTAAACACTGAAGCTTTCTTT	CASSLRPGLNTEAFF
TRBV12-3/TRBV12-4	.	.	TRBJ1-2	TGTGCCAGCAGTTTAAGAACCTACTATGGCTACACCTTC	CASSLRTYYGYTF
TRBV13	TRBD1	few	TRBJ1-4	TGTGCCAGCAGCTTAGGGGGACAGGCGTATGAAAAACTGTTTTTT	CASSLGGQAYEKLFF
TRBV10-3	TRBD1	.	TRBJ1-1	TGTGCCATCAGGAAGGACAGGACGGATACTGAAGCTTTCTTT	CAIRKDRTDTEAFF
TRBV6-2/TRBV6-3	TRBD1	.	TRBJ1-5	TGTGCCAGCAGGGGCCGGGACAGGGGGATTTATCAGCCCCAGCATTTT	CASRGRDRGIYQPQHF
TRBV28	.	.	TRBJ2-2	TGTGCCAGCCGGGGGTGGGTAAACACCGGGGAGCTGTTTTTT	CASRGWVNTGELFF
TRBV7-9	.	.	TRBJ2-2	TGTGCCAGCAGCTTAACGGCAACCGGGGAGCTGTTTTTT	CASSLTATGELFF
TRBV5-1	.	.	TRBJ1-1	TGCGCCAGCAGCTTTGGGCCCGCCTCAATGAACACTGAAGCTTTCTTT	CASSFGPASMNTEAFF
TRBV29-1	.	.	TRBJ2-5	TGCAGCGCTCAGGGGATCCTCCAAGAGACCCAGTACTTC	CSAQGILQETQYF
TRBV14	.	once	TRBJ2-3	TGTGCCAGCAGCCAAGTCGGGCTTTCCTACACAGATACGCAGTATTTT	CASSQVGLSYTDTQYF
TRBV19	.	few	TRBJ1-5	TGTGCCAGTACGATACCCGGAGAGTATAGCAATCAGCCCCAGCATTTT	CASTIPGEYSNQPQHF
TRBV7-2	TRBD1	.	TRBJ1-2	TGTGCCAGCAGCTTAGACAGGGGGCACTATGGCTACACCTTC	CASSLDRGHYGYTF
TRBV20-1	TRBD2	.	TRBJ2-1	TGCAGTGCCAACCACCCTGGGGGGGTGTACAATGAGCAGTTCTTC	CSANHPGGVYNEQFF
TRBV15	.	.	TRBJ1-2	TGTGCCACCAGCAGAGCCAGGGTGGCTTCTATAGGCTACACCTTC	CATSRARVASIGYTF
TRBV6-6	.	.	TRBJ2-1	TGTGCCAGCAGTTACGAACAGGGTTCCTACAATGAGCAGTTCTTC	CASSYEQGSYNEQFF
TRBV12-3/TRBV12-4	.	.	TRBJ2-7	TGTGCCAGCAGTTTGGGGCAGCTCTCCTACGAGCAGTACTTC	CASSLGQLSYEQYF
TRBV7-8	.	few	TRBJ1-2	TGTGCCAGCAGCGGGTGGGGGTACGGCTACACCTTC	CASSGWGYGYTF
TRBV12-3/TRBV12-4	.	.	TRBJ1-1	TGTGCCAGCAGTCGTATAACAGGGCTGGACACTGAAGCTTTCTTT	CASSRITGLDTEAFF
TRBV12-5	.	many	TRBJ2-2	TGTGCTAGTGGTTTGTTCGGGGGCAACACCGGGGAGCTGTTTTTT	CASGLFGGNTGELFF
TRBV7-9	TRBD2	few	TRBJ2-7	TGTGCCAGCAGCCCGGGACTAGACAGCGAGCAGTACTTC	CASSPGLDSEQYF
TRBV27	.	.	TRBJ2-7	TGTGCCAGCAGTCCCATAGAAGGGATCGGGAACGAGCAGTACTTC	CASSPIEGIGNEQYF
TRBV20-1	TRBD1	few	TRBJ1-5	TGCAGTGCTAGAGATGATGGGACAGGGCGCAATCAGCCCCAGCATTTT	CSARDDGTGRNQPQHF
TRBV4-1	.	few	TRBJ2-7	TGCGCCAGCAGCCAAAGACTTACGGACTACGAGCAGTACTTC	CASSQRLTDYEQYF
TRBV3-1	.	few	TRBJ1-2	TGTGCCAGCAGCCAAGAGCGGCAGTACTATGGCTACACCTTC	CASSQERQYYGYTF
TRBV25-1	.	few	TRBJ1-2	TGTGCCAGCAGTGAGGATGGCTACACCTTC	CASSEDGYTF
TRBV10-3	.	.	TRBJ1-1	TGTGCCATCACCCCTACGGCGGAGGTGAACACTGAAGCTTTCTTT	CAITPTAEVNTEAFF
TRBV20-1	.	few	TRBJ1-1	TGCAGTGCTAGAAGTTTACAGGACGGGAACACTGAAGCTTTCTTT	CSARSLQDGNTEAFF
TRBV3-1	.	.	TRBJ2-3	TGTGCCAGCAGCCGATTCCCGGAGGTTACGCAGTATTTT	CASSRFPEVTQYF
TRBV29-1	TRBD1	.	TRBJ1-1	TGCAGCGTTGAAGGCCGCGGACAGGTAACTGAAGCTTTCTTT	CSVEGRGQVTEAFF
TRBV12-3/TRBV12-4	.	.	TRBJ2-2	TGTGCCAGCAGGACAGAGAAGAACACCGGGGAGCTGTTTTTT	CASRTEKNTGELFF
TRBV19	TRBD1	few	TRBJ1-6	TGTGCCACCAAGGACAGGGGGAATTCACCCCTCCACTTT	CATKDRGNSPLHF
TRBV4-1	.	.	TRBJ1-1	TGCGCCAGCAGCCAAGACCCGGAACTGAACACTGAAGCTTTCTTT	CASSQDPELNTEAFF